Included here is one T cell receptor beta chain sequence, with context. Data came from immunoSEQ multiplex PCR; TCRdb stores just in-frame clones and leaves some out. The sample holds about 40,000 clones, 80% to 90% seen once. The sample belongs to a study of OX40 agonist ivuxolimab in advanced cancers. The CDR3 has 13 residues. The V gene's germline CDR1 is LGHNT and CDR2 FRNRAP. V was pared by 6 bases and J by 6 bases, with 15 bases between. The chain joins TRBV12-5 to TRBJ2-7; D tentatively fits TRBD1 or TRBD2 (5 bases each). This TCR came from an adult with an advanced solid tumor such as melanoma, head and neck, liver or kidney cancer. The specimen was CD4+ or CD8+ T cells sorted from blood, collected in a trial of the OX40 agonist ivuxolimab. The CDR3 loop reads CASGMEVRGEQYF. The DNA for the CDR3 is TGTGCTAGTGGAATGGAGGTTAGGGGCGAGCAGTACTTC.